Sequencing of this TCR beta chain was carried out in a study of response to subunit inactivated influenza vaccine. Findings and limits, study-wide: It was suggested by the authors that few new T cells are recruited by each seasonal influenza vaccination.

This CDR3 region has 16 residues. Germline V lookup: CDR1 SGHVS, CDR2 FNYEAQ. With V trimmed by 2 bases and J by 7 bases, 13 bases remained unmatched. With regard to this clonotype: The antigen remains undetermined.

TCRdb re-called the RT-PCR reads through MiXCR, storing one row per CDR3 protein. Of approximately 700,000 distinct CDR3 sequences listed, around 14% were seen once; the top ten hold 6% to 8%. The sequences come from PBMCs from blood, collected approximately 15 days before vaccination. The receptor was derived from a man aged 50-59 years who received an inactivated influenza vaccine. This chain connects TRBV7-6 to TRBJ2-7, with TRBD1 matching over 8 bases. CDR3 nucleotide sequence: TGTGCCAGCAGCTTACCTAAGACAGGGGATGCGGGGGAGCAGTACTTC. Its translation: CASSLPKTGDAGEQYF.